Reported below is one TCR beta chain. No antigen is known for it. This sample is drawn from a study of response to subunit inactivated influenza vaccine. Notes on the study in general: Only a handful of new T cells, the authors suggested, are recruited with each seasonal influenza vaccination.

Germline V CDR1 and CDR2: MDHEN, SYDVKM. The CDR3 consists of 17 residues. V shed 2 bases and J shed 0 bases, with 17 bases lying between them. TCRdb used MiXCR to reprocess the RT-PCR reads, holding one entry per CDR3 protein. The repertoire holds roughly 710,000 distinct CDR3 sequences, 14% seen once, with about 7.6% in the top ten. The rearrangement joins TRBV28 to TRBJ2-7; perhaps TRBD1 as D (6 bases). Sequenced material: PBMCs from blood, taken 14 days before vaccination. The TCR sequence derives from a man aged 45-65 years who received an inactivated influenza vaccine. CDR3 nucleotides: TGTGCCAGCAGTTTAAACCACAGGGCCGCTACCTCCTACGAGCAGTACTTC. It encodes CASSLNHRAATSYEQYF.